This T cell receptor beta chain was captured by sequencing in a study of T cells in Graves' hyperthyroidism and ophthalmopathy. As for the study in general: At initial diagnosis, before any treatment had begun, peripheral blood was obtained.

CDR3 length: 14 residues. V gave up 7 bases and J gave up 5 bases, with 17 bases separating them. CDR1 and CDR2 from the germline V gene are SGHVS and FQNEAQ. It was uncontrolled infection, other autoimmune disease, pregnancy or lactation that excluded patients. Study outcomes and limitations: Among clonotypes expanded in thyroid above 0.001, most were also found in blood. Ophthalmopathy stood apart from stable hyperthyroidism in a 13 V-J model.

Regions amplified from RNA transcripts were the TCR beta CDR3 regions. HTBI primers were the set used in a first-round RT-PCR of the TCR CDR3. TCRdb independently ran MiXCR on the multiplex PCR reads; one entry per CDR3 protein. The sample shows 450,000 to 550,000 distinct CDR3 sequences, around 22% of them seen only once. Of note for this clonotype: Its antigen is not identified.

This TCR derives from a woman between 25 and 40 years old with Graves' ophthalmopathy. This chain uses TRBV7-8 with TRBJ2-5; D perhaps matches TRBD1 (5 bases). Material for sequencing was blood. The DNA for the CDR3 is TGTGCCAGCATCCGATGGGGCATCGATGAGACCCAGTACTTC. It codes for CASIRWGIDETQYF. Looking up the rest from reference TRBV7-8 and TRBJ2-5 gives the full variable domain: GAGVSQSPRYKVAKRGQDVALRCDPISGHVSLFWYQQALGQGPEFLTYFQNEAQLDKSGLPSDRFFAERPEGSVSTLKIQRTQQEDSAVYLCASIRWGIDETQYFGPGTRLLVL.